This T cell receptor (beta chain) was sequenced in a study of blood T cells in healthy people across ages. A sample-barcoded 5' primer and a J-beta primer mix were used in a second PCR of roughly 6 to 12 cycles. TCRdb independently ran MiXCR on the 5' RACE reads; one entry per CDR3 protein. The table has some 1,000,000 distinct CDR3 sequences, less than 25% seen once; the top ten hold about 0.69%. The V end lost 2 bases, the J end lost 7 bases, and 14 bases lay between the germline ends. CDR1 is MDHEN and CDR2 is SYDVKM in the germline V gene. This CDR3 region has 14 residues. This clonotype was seen more than once but under ten times. The same sample was also studied in work on T cells of mothers and their children.

This rearrangement joins TRBV28 to TRBJ1-2; the D gene is possibly TRBD1 (5 bases). The specimen sequenced was blood. The receptor was isolated from a girl aged 2 to 10 in good health. CDR3 nucleotides: TGTGCCAGCAGTTTAGGCGGGGCCCCAATTGGCTACACCTTC. Its protein is CASSLGGAPIGYTF.